The 25 T cell receptor beta chains in this list originate from one sample, sequenced in a study of blood T cell repertoires in COVID-19. The data were produced by immunoSEQ multiplex PCR, yet TCRdb's version contains in-frame clones alone and is incomplete. The sample holds 89,000 or so clones; roughly 83% are singletons and the top ten take around 7.3%. Sequences were obtained from peripheral blood. Every receptor here comes from a man aged 50 to 60 with active COVID-19.

The rearrangement links TRBV29-1 to TRBJ2-7, with TRBD1 identical over 10 bases. CDR1 is SQVTM and CDR2 is ANQGSEA in the germline V gene. The V and J ends lost 5 bases and 8 bases, in that order; junction bases with no gene match: 9. The CDR3 is 13 residues long. DNA for the CDR3: TGCAGCGTTTCCGCCGGGACAGGGGAACAGCAGTACTTC. This codes for CSVSAGTGEQQYF.

The chain combines TRBV28 with TRBJ1-2; D not certain. The V and J ends lost 4 bases and 4 bases respectively, with 10 bases between them. The CDR3 sequence is 13 residues long. Per germline, CDR1 MDHEN and CDR2 SYDVKM. CDR3 sequence: CASSSTGSYGYTF. Written as DNA, the CDR3 is TGTGCCAGCAGTTCGACTGGGAGCTATGGCTACACCTTC.

The chain links TRBV4-3 to TRBJ2-3; 13 bases line up with TRBD2. Germline CDR1 LGHNA, CDR2 YSLEER. The CDR3 is 17 amino acids. V was clipped by 4 bases and J by 4 bases; unmatched bases: 8. The CDR3 sequence: CASSLSTSGGSADTQYF. CDR3 DNA sequence: TGCGCCAGCAGCCTTTCGACTAGCGGGGGGTCAGCAGATACGCAGTATTTT.

This clone has just a few counts. The V call is TRBV6-5, the J call TRBJ2-1; TRBD2 matches 7 bases. The germline gives CDR1 MNHEY, CDR2 SVGAGI. V was pared by 7 bases and J by 5 bases, with 8 bases of the junction left unmatched. This CDR3 contains 14 residues. The CDR3 spells CASNPGTTHNEQFF. The CDR3 DNA reads TGTGCCAGCAATCCCGGGACTACGCACAATGAGCAGTTCTTC.

The chain joins TRBV10-3 to TRBJ2-5, with no clear D. This CDR3 region has 13 residues. V gave up 5 bases and J gave up 1 base, with 8 bases separating them. Germline CDR1 and CDR2: ENHRY and SYGVKD. The CDR3, as DNA: TGTGCCATCAGTTATAGCCCCCAAGAGACCCAGTACTTC. Its protein is CAISYSPQETQYF.

The chain uses TRBV24-1 and TRBJ2-3, with 7 bases that match TRBD1. Germline V gene lookup returns CDR1 KGHDR and CDR2 SFDVKD. This CDR3 is built from 13 residues. J gave up 1 base and V 9 bases, and 3 bases lay outside the gene matches. The CDR3 DNA reads TGTGCCACCCAAGACAGGGGCACAGATACGCAGTATTTT. Its protein is CATQDRGTDTQYF.

The rearrangement uses TRBV7-9 and TRBJ2-2; D perhaps matches TRBD2 (6 bases). Looked up from germline, CDR1 is SEHNR and CDR2 is FQNEAQ (reference sequence). V was clipped by 5 bases and J by 7 bases, with 17 bases between them. The CDR3 is made up of 15 amino acids. Here the CDR3 reads CASSPELARHGELFF. The CDR3 DNA reads as TGTGCCAGCAGCCCGGAACTAGCCCGCCACGGGGAGCTGTTTTTT.

The V and J genes are TRBV7-9 and TRBJ2-3; D is possibly TRBD1 (6 bases). V lost 3 bases and J lost 6, with 13 bases in between. In germline, CDR1 is SEHNR, CDR2 FQNEAQ (reference sequence). The CDR3 is made up of 14 amino acids. CDR3 sequence reads: CASSFSTGPDTQYF. As DNA, the CDR3 is TGTGCCAGCAGCTTCTCAACAGGGCCCGATACGCAGTATTTT. Full variable domain (outside the CDR3, taken from reference TRBV7-9 and TRBJ2-3): DTGVSQNPRHKITKRGQNVTFRCDPISEHNRLYWYRQTLGQGPEFLTYFQNEAQLEKSRLLSDRFSAERPKGSFSTLEIQRTEQGDSAMYLCASSFSTGPDTQYFGPGTRLTVL.

This chain connects TRBV28 to TRBJ2-7; TRBD1 agrees at 8 bases. The J segment lost 3 bases and the V segment lost 3 bases, leaving 4 bases of the junction unmatched. CDR3 length: 14 residues. CDR1 MDHEN and CDR2 SYDVKM come from the germline V gene. CDR3 sequence (DNA): TGTGCCAGCAGTTTCCAGGGACAGGACTACGAGCAGTACTTC. Protein sequence: CASSFQGQDYEQYF.

J is TRBJ2-7 and V is TRBV7-2; possible D gene TRBD1, 7 bases. CDR3 size: 14 residues. V lost 5 bases and J lost 6, with 17 bases in between. CDR1 SGHTA and CDR2 FQGNSA come from the germline V gene. Here the CDR3 DNA reads TGTGCCAGCAGCCCAGGAGGAGGGGGCTTCGAGCAGTACTTC. Its protein product is CASSPGGGGFEQYF.

This chain uses TRBV9 with TRBJ2-3, with a possible D match to TRBD1 (6 bases). Germline V gene lookup returns CDR1 SGDLS and CDR2 YYNGEE. The CDR3 length is 18 residues. Trimming left V 3 bases short and J 4 bases short, with 24 bases between. As DNA, the CDR3 is TGTGCCAGCAGCGCCCGAGAAAGACAGGACGATACCCCAGATACGCAGTATTTT. Translation: CASSARERQDDTPDTQYF.

As concerns this clone: Other DNA sequences within the sample encode an identical CDR3. V gene TRBV6-2 or TRBV6-3 combines with J gene TRBJ1-5, with 8 nucleotides matching TRBD1. CDR3 size: 14 residues. Trimming took 2 bases from V and 6 from J; bases not matched to a gene: 3. CDR1 is MNHEY, CDR2 SVGEGT, per germline. As DNA, the CDR3 is TGTGCCAGCAGTTACGGACAGGGACTTCAGCCCCAGCATTTT. Its protein is CASSYGQGLQPQHF.

The rearrangement joins TRBV5-1 to TRBJ2-1; D ambiguous. CDR1 and CDR2 (germline): SGHRS, YFSETQ. V was pared by 6 bases and J by 2 bases, with 12 bases between. The CDR3 spans 14 residues. The CDR3 DNA is TGCGCCAGCACTAGTTACCCGGCCTACAATGAGCAGTTCTTC. The encoded protein is CASTSYPAYNEQFF.

The chain combines TRBV7-3 with TRBJ1-1, with D hard to call. This CDR3 comprises 14 residues. V lost 1 base and J lost 6, with 12 bases in between. Germline values: CDR1 SGHTA, CDR2 FQGTGA. Written as DNA, the CDR3 is TGTGCCAGCAGCTTAAGCGGGCTACCCTCTGAAGCTTTCTTT. Protein: CASSLSGLPSEAFF.

DNA of the CDR3: TGTGCCAGCAGCATTGCCGGGACAGGGGCCTACAATGAGCAGTTCTTC. Encoded protein: CASSIAGTGAYNEQFF. The chain employs TRBV5-4 and TRBJ2-1; 10 bases align to TRBD1. Germline CDR1 reads SGHNT; CDR2 reads YYREEE (reference sequence). The CDR3 extends over 16 amino acids. V gave up 4 bases and J gave up 2 bases; unmatched junction bases: 6.

This chain joins TRBV14 and TRBJ1-1, with 8 bases lining up with TRBD1. Trimming took 4 bases from V and 9 from J; bases not matched to a gene: 13. This CDR3 has 15 residues. Germline V CDR1 and CDR2: SGHDN, FVKESK. CDR3 sequence reads: CASSPSAGTGVKAFF. The CDR3 DNA reads as TGTGCCAGCAGCCCCTCGGCCGGGACAGGAGTCAAAGCTTTCTTT.

This clone was found once. V is TRBV4-2 and J is TRBJ2-7; possibly TRBD1 for D (5 bases). The CDR3 is made up of 15 amino acids. The V end lost 4 bases, the J end lost 4 bases, and 17 bases lay between the germline ends. Germline V gene data show CDR1 as LGHNA and CDR2 as YNFKEQ. Here the CDR3 DNA reads TGTGCCAGCAGCCGGTCCCAGGGAAATCATTACGAGCAGTACTTC. It is translated as CASSRSQGNHYEQYF.

V is TRBV28 and J is TRBJ1-4; 9 nucleotides align to TRBD1. The CDR3 is made up of 15 amino acids. Trimming removed 11 bases from V and 7 bases from J; junction bases left unmatched: 14. CDR1 MDHEN and CDR2 SYDVKM come from the germline V gene. Here the CDR3 reads CAGLAGQGQGEKLFF. The CDR3 bases are TGTGCCGGCCTAGCAGGACAGGGGCAGGGTGAAAAACTGTTTTTT.

V and J are TRBV24-1 and TRBJ2-1; D is perhaps TRBD1 (6 bases). The germline V and J ends were trimmed by 3 bases and 4 bases, with 6 bases remaining between them. Germline lookup yields CDR1 KGHDR and CDR2 SFDVKD. The CDR3 contains 13 residues. The CDR3 loop is CATSDRGYNEQFF. Written as DNA, the CDR3 is TGTGCCACCAGTGATAGGGGGTACAATGAGCAGTTCTTC.

This clone was seen only once. The genes are TRBV18 and TRBJ1-4, with D hard to call. Looked up from germline, CDR1 is KGHSH and CDR2 is LQKENI. The CDR3 contains 14 residues. Trimming pared 4 bases from V and 7 bases from J, leaving 13 bases between. CDR3 region: CASSQIDLSEKLFF. CDR3 sequence (DNA): TGTGCCAGCTCACAAATTGACTTGAGTGAAAAACTGTTTTTT.

This chain links TRBV7-9 with TRBJ2-7; perhaps TRBD2 as D (5 bases). Germline-derived CDR1 and CDR2 are SEHNR and FQNEAQ (reference sequence). CDR3 length: 14 residues. Trimming took off 1 base at V and 0 bases at J, with 7 bases between the two ends. This CDR3 reads CASSLGRNSYEQYF. The CDR3 DNA reads TGTGCCAGCAGCTTAGGGAGGAACTCCTACGAGCAGTACTTC. The whole variable domain, filled in from reference TRBV7-9 and TRBJ2-7, reads DTGVSQNPRHKITKRGQNVTFRCDPISEHNRLYWYRQTLGQGPEFLTYFQNEAQLEKSRLLSDRFSAERPKGSFSTLEIQRTEQGDSAMYLCASSLGRNSYEQYFGPGTRLTVT.

The genes are TRBV2 and TRBJ1-1, with TRBD1 matching 7 bases. Trimming cost V 7 bases and J 0 bases; bases outside gene matches: 2. Germline V CDR1 and CDR2: SNHLY, FYNNEI. The CDR3 is 13 amino acids. The CDR3 spells CASTGTVNTEAFF. CDR3 nucleotides: TGTGCCAGCACCGGGACAGTGAACACTGAAGCTTTCTTT.

V and J are TRBV10-3 and TRBJ2-7, with D tentatively TRBD2 (6 bases). CDR1 is ENHRY and CDR2 is SYGVKD in the germline V gene. V was cut by 3 bases and J by 2 bases, with 14 bases left in between. This CDR3 is built from 15 residues. The CDR3 loop reads CAISDPLASAYEQYF. The DNA of the CDR3 is TGTGCCATCAGTGACCCTCTGGCTAGCGCCTACGAGCAGTACTTC.

This sequence joins TRBV6-2 or TRBV6-3 and TRBJ2-7; TRBD2 matches at 8 bases. Germline loops: CDR1 MNHEY, CDR2 SVGEGT. The V and J ends lost 2 bases and 0 bases, in that order; junction bases with no gene match: 9. This CDR3 region has 17 residues. The CDR3: CASSYREGGGSSYEQYF. The DNA of the CDR3 is TGTGCCAGCAGTTACCGAGAAGGCGGGGGGAGCTCCTACGAGCAGTACTTC.

The rearrangement joins TRBV4-3 to TRBJ1-5; D gene uncertain. V was clipped by 4 bases and J by 5 bases, with 12 bases between them. The CDR3 has 14 amino acids. CDR1 and CDR2 (germline): LGHNA, YSLEER. The CDR3: CASSPNVRYQPQHF. The CDR3, as DNA: TGCGCCAGCAGCCCTAACGTAAGATATCAGCCCCAGCATTTT.